Below, 26 T cell receptor beta chains from the same sample are listed, as sequenced in a study of tissue T cells after allogeneic stem cell transplantation. Data came from immunoSEQ multiplex PCR; TCRdb stores just in-frame clones and leaves some out. The sample lists around 6,300 clones, 55% to 75% occurring once. The material was tissue from the rectum, obtained at autopsy. The receptor set was obtained from a woman aged 18-49 years with breast cancer.

This rearrangement joins TRBV7-9 to TRBJ2-3, with D uncertain. Trimming stripped 5 bases from V and 4 bases from J, with 4 bases between. CDR1 is SEHNR and CDR2 is FQNEAQ in the germline V gene (reference sequence). CDR3 length: 11 residues. Here the CDR3 reads CASSAADTQYF. The DNA for the CDR3 is TGTGCCAGCAGCGCCGCAGATACGCAGTATTTT.

The rearrangement links TRBV6-2 or TRBV6-3 to TRBJ2-7; 9 positions match TRBD1. The CDR3 extends over 16 amino acids. V was pared by 4 bases and J by 4 bases, with 11 bases of the junction left unmatched. Germline V CDR1 and CDR2: MNHEY, SVGEGT. CDR3: CASSLAGTGSPYEQYF. Written as DNA, the CDR3 is TGTGCCAGCAGTTTGGCCGGGACAGGGTCTCCGTACGAGCAGTACTTC.

The V call is TRBV3-1 (or the pseudogene TRBV3-2), the J call TRBJ2-5, with unresolved D. Looked up from germline, CDR1 is LGHDT and CDR2 is YNNKEL (reference sequence). The CDR3 has 15 residues. Trimming removed 2 bases at V and 3 bases at J, with 13 bases between. CDR3 in amino acids: CASSQIIGSEETQYF. The CDR3 DNA reads TGTGCCAGCAGCCAAATAATCGGCTCCGAAGAGACCCAGTACTTC.

This clone occurred a few times. The genes are TRBV11-3 and TRBJ1-1, with a possible D match to TRBD1 (5 bases). The CDR3 has 13 amino acids. The V and J ends lost 5 bases and 4 bases respectively, with 11 bases between them. In germline, CDR1 is SGHNT, CDR2 YENEEA. The CDR3 nucleotides read TGTGCCAGCAGCCCAAGCGGGGGCACTGAAGCTTTCTTT. The encoded protein is CASSPSGGTEAFF.

This chain uses TRBV7-2 with TRBJ1-2; 11 bases align to TRBD1. This CDR3 region has 14 residues. Losses at the gene ends were 5 bases for V and 6 bases for J; bases not matched to a gene: 5. Germline V gives CDR1 SGHTA, CDR2 FQGNSA. The CDR3 DNA follows: TGTGCCAGCAGCCTGGACAGGGGGCTGGATGGCTACACCTTC. Translated: CASSLDRGLDGYTF. Variable domain in full (rest from reference TRBV7-2 and TRBJ1-2): GAGVSQSPSNKVTEKGKDVELRCDPISGHTALYWYRQSLGQGLEFLIYFQGNSAPDKSGLPSDRFSAERTGGSVSTLTIQRTQQEDSAVYLCASSLDRGLDGYTFGSGTRLTVV.

A single count supports this clone. The V and J genes are TRBV7-2 and TRBJ1-6; D ambiguous. The germline V gene encodes CDR1 SGHTA and CDR2 FQGNSA. The ends were cut back, 0 bases at V and 9 bases at J, with 15 bases in the middle. The CDR3 consists of 16 residues. The CDR3 reads CASSLARAKEGSPLHF. Written as DNA, the CDR3 is TGTGCCAGCAGCTTAGCTCGGGCCAAAGAGGGTTCACCCCTCCACTTT.

This clone was seen just once. V and J are TRBV16 and TRBJ2-7, with 12 nucleotides matching TRBD1. The junction had 6 bases not matched to a gene; V was cut back by 3 bases and J by 6 bases. The CDR3 consists of 15 residues. Germline V gene sequence: CDR1 KGHSY, CDR2 FQNENV. The DNA of the CDR3 is TGTGCCAGCAGCCAGGATGGGACAGGGGGCCGCGAGCAGTACTTC. Translation gives CASSQDGTGGREQYF.

The V call is TRBV11-2, the J call TRBJ2-1; possibly TRBD1 or TRBD2 for D (5 bases each). CDR1 and CDR2 from the germline V gene are SGHAT and FQNNGV. V lost 5 bases and J lost 0, with 11 bases in between. The CDR3 consists of 15 residues. The CDR3 region is CASSRGGSSYNEQFF. CDR3 nucleotides: TGTGCCAGCAGCCGGGGCGGAAGCTCCTACAATGAGCAGTTCTTC.

This clone has just a few counts. Other DNA variants within this sample encode the same CDR3. V is TRBV4-3 and J is TRBJ2-2; D gene uncertain. CDR3 length equals 15 residues. CDR1 and CDR2 (germline): LGHNA, YSLEER. Trimming pared 0 bases from V and 0 bases from J, leaving 5 bases between. The CDR3 loop reads CASSQDYPNTGELFF. DNA of the CDR3: TGCGCCAGCAGCCAAGACTACCCGAACACCGGGGAGCTGTTTTTT.

V and J are TRBV4-3 and TRBJ2-1; weak D call: TRBD1 (6 bases). V was clipped by 0 bases and J by 4 bases, with 16 bases between them. This CDR3 comprises 17 residues. Looked up from germline, CDR1 is LGHNA and CDR2 is YSLEER. CDR3 protein: CASSQDSRGSLYNEQFF. For the CDR3, the DNA is TGCGCCAGCAGCCAAGATTCAAGGGGGAGCTTATACAATGAGCAGTTCTTC.

CDR3 nucleotide sequence: TGTGCCAGCAGCGTAGACGCAGATCTAGAGACCCAGTACTTC. It encodes CASSVDADLETQYF. This chain uses TRBV9 with TRBJ2-5, with D uncertain. V lost 0 bases and J 4 bases, leaving 10 bases between the germline ends. This CDR3 spans 14 amino acids. Per germline, CDR1 SGDLS and CDR2 YYNGEE.

The chain is built from TRBV18 and TRBJ1-1, with a possible D match to TRBD1 (6 bases). The CDR3 extends over 15 amino acids. The germline V gene encodes CDR1 KGHSH and CDR2 LQKENI. Between the trimmed V and J ends, which lost 3 bases and 3 bases, there was a span of 14 bases. The CDR3 reads CASSPAQGGDTEAFF. The DNA for the CDR3 is TGTGCCAGCTCACCGGCACAGGGTGGGGACACTGAAGCTTTCTTT.

The rearrangement links TRBV3-1 (or the pseudogene TRBV3-2) to TRBJ1-5, with 9 bases lining up with TRBD1. The V gene's germline CDR1 is LGHDT and CDR2 YNNKEL (reference sequence). Trimming removed 10 bases from V and 0 bases from J; junction bases left unmatched: 13. This CDR3 has 17 residues. The CDR3 loop is CATNSGQGRISNQPQHF. CDR3 bases: TGTGCCACCAATTCTGGACAGGGGCGAATTAGCAATCAGCCCCAGCATTTT.

V and J are TRBV6-2 or TRBV6-3 and TRBJ2-2; perhaps TRBD2 as D (5 bases). The CDR3 extends over 18 amino acids. V was shortened by 4 bases and J by 0 bases, with 18 bases between the two germline ends. Germline lookup yields CDR1 MNHEY and CDR2 SVGEGT. The CDR3 protein is CASSCPPFERPNTGELFF. In DNA form, the CDR3 reads TGTGCCAGCAGTTGCCCGCCGTTTGAGCGGCCGAACACCGGGGAGCTGTTTTTT.

CDR3 nucleotides: TGTGCTCCCGGACCCCCCCAGGTCTCCTACGAGCAGTACTTC. As protein: CAPGPPQVSYEQYF. The V call is TRBV6-4, the J call TRBJ2-7; D is ambiguous. Germline V gene data show CDR1 as MRHNA and CDR2 as SNTAGT. The CDR3 runs 14 residues.

V gene TRBV11-3 combines with J gene TRBJ2-7; 7 positions match TRBD1. Looked up from germline, CDR1 is SGHNT and CDR2 is YENEEA. The trim removed 5 bases at V and 0 bases at J, leaving 4 bases unmatched. The CDR3 runs 14 residues. In nucleotides, the CDR3 is TGTGCCAGCAGCCCGGGACAGAGCTCCTACGAGCAGTACTTC. This sequence encodes CASSPGQSSYEQYF.

The chain carries TRBV6-1 and TRBJ1-1; 7 nucleotides agree with TRBD1. V was clipped by 5 bases and J by 8 bases; unmatched bases: 5. Germline CDR1 is MNHNS and CDR2 is SASEGT. CDR3 size: 12 residues. The CDR3 nucleotides are TGTGCCAGCAGTCTGGGACAGATAGAAGCTTTCTTT. Amino acid sequence: CASSLGQIEAFF.

This sequence joins TRBV3-1 (or the pseudogene TRBV3-2) and TRBJ2-7; the D gene is possibly TRBD2 (6 bases). CDR3 length: 15 residues. V was shortened by 4 bases and J by 0 bases, with 13 bases between the two germline ends. Germline V gene sequence: CDR1 LGHDT, CDR2 YNNKEL (reference sequence). CDR3 residues: CASSPSGGSSYEQYF. The CDR3, as DNA: TGTGCCAGCAGCCCATCTGGGGGGAGCTCCTACGAGCAGTACTTC.

This sequence joins TRBV5-1 and TRBJ2-7, with 13 bases fitting TRBD2. CDR1 is SGHRS and CDR2 is YFSETQ in the germline V gene. Trimming took 3 bases from V and 3 from J; bases not matched to a gene: 3. The CDR3 is 15 residues long. DNA for the CDR3: TGCGCCAGCAGCTCAAGACTAGCGGGGGGCTACGAGCAGTACTTC. Its translation: CASSSRLAGGYEQYF.

This CDR3 is CASSPQGSVYTF. The CDR3 DNA is TGTGCCAGCAGCCCACAGGGTTCCGTCTACACCTTC. The chain links TRBV14 to TRBJ1-2, with D perhaps TRBD1 (6 bases). Trimming pared 4 bases from V and 10 bases from J, leaving 13 bases between. The CDR3 runs 12 residues. Germline CDR1 reads SGHDN; CDR2 reads FVKESK.

This clone was recorded once. The rearrangement joins TRBV6-5 to TRBJ2-5; the D gene is possibly TRBD1 (5 bases). The germline V gene encodes CDR1 MNHEY and CDR2 SVGAGI. The CDR3 has 14 amino acids. V lost 6 bases to trimming and J lost 2 bases, with 13 bases between them. CDR3: CASSNTGGQETQYF. The CDR3 DNA reads as TGTGCCAGCAGCAACACAGGTGGACAAGAGACCCAGTACTTC.

CDR3 loop: CASSVRDGVNTGELFF. CDR3 DNA sequence: TGTGCCAGCAGCGTACGCGACGGGGTTAACACCGGGGAGCTGTTTTTT. The chain combines TRBV9 with TRBJ2-2; D is perhaps TRBD2 (5 bases). CDR3 length: 16 residues. Germline CDR1 reads SGDLS; CDR2 reads YYNGEE. Trimming took off 1 base at V and 2 bases at J, with 12 bases between the two ends.

The CDR3 DNA reads TGTGCCAGCAGCTTCCACTCCTACGAGCAGTACTTC. Encoded protein: CASSFHSYEQYF. The chain employs TRBV7-2 and TRBJ2-7; D remains unclear. Germline V gene lookup returns CDR1 SGHTA and CDR2 FQGNSA. This CDR3 comprises 12 residues. V lost 3 bases, J lost 0 bases, and 3 bases lay in between.

This sequence joins TRBV9 and TRBJ2-7; no firm D call. CDR1 is SGDLS and CDR2 is YYNGEE in the germline V gene. V was pared by 3 bases and J by 0 bases, with 10 bases between. The CDR3 length is 14 residues. The CDR3 reads CASSEGLFSYEQYF. The CDR3 coding sequence is TGTGCCAGCAGCGAGGGTTTATTCTCCTACGAGCAGTACTTC.

This chain joins TRBV5-1 and TRBJ2-3; D is undetermined. Germline assignment: CDR1 SGHRS and CDR2 YFSETQ. Deletions cut 4 bases from V and 0 bases from J, with 9 bases between. The CDR3 sequence is 14 residues long. For the CDR3, the DNA is TGCGCCAGCAGCCCCGGGCCCAGCACAGATACGCAGTATTTT. Translation: CASSPGPSTDTQYF.

The chain combines TRBV2 with TRBJ2-5, with a tentative D call TRBD1 (6 bases). The germline V and J ends were trimmed by 6 bases and 5 bases, with 19 bases remaining between them. Germline CDR1 is SNHLY and CDR2 is FYNNEI. The CDR3 consists of 15 residues. The CDR3 DNA is TGTGCCAGCAGCTTCGCGGCGGATAGGGGGGAGACCCAGTACTTC. It translates to CASSFAADRGETQYF.